Below are 6 T cell receptor beta chains sequenced from a single sample in a study of cytomegalovirus exposure and HLA in healthy donors. The PCR employed 60 Vbeta primers together with 13 Jbeta primers. Using immunoSEQ multiplex PCR, the repertoire was profiled, and TCRdb retains in-frame clones only, with some absent. The repertoire holds around 200,000 clones, with over 75% as singletons. Sequences were obtained from PBMCs. Receptor source: a woman between 45 and 65 years old in good health and CMV-seronegative.

This clone was picked up one time. The chain combines TRBV2 with TRBJ2-1; 11 bases are a match to TRBD2. This CDR3 has 15 amino acids. Germline V lookup: CDR1 SNHLY, CDR2 FYNNEI. Losses at the gene ends were 2 bases for V and 16 bases for J; bases not matched to a gene: 13. For the CDR3, the DNA is TGTGCCAGCAGTGAACGAGGTAGCGGGAGGGCCTTGTTATTCTTC. This translates into CASSERGSGRALLFF.

The chain combines TRBV28 with TRBJ2-1, with 8 bases that match TRBD2. The germline gives CDR1 MDHEN, CDR2 SYDVKM. V lost 1 base and J lost 7; bases outside the gene matches: 6. This CDR3 is 15 amino acids long. CDR3 in DNA: TGTGCCAGCAGTTTATCCGGGAGGGCCACGAATGAGCAGTTCTTC. Translated, it gives CASSLSGRATNEQFF.

The chain combines TRBV5-1 with TRBJ2-3, with D maybe TRBD2 (6 bases). Deletions cut 1 base from V and 2 bases from J, with 8 bases between. Per the germline V gene, CDR1 is SGHRS and CDR2 is YFSETQ. The CDR3 sequence is 14 residues long. CDR3 bases: TGCGCCAGCAGCTTGAGCGGGTTCACAGATACGCAGTATTTT. Residues: CASSLSGFTDTQYF.

This clone is categorized as large (0.1 to 1%). The rearrangement links TRBV11-1 to TRBJ2-3; weak D call: TRBD1 (6 bases). Trimming cost V 6 bases and J 2 bases, with 21 bases left between them. The CDR3 spans 17 residues. CDR1 and CDR2 from the germline V gene are SGHAT and FQDESV (reference sequence). The CDR3 spells CASSLAGAVGITDTQYF. As DNA, the CDR3 is TGTGCCAGCAGTTTGGCAGGGGCCGTCGGGATCACAGATACGCAGTATTTT.

The V call is TRBV4-1, the J call TRBJ2-5; possibly TRBD2 for D (5 bases). The CDR3 is 15 amino acids. CDR1 and CDR2 (germline): MGHRA, YSYEKL. Trimming pared 0 bases from V and 1 base from J, leaving 9 bases between. As DNA, the CDR3 is TGCGCCAGCAGCCAAGAGGCGACTATCCAAGAGACCCAGTACTTC. This sequence encodes CASSQEATIQETQYF.

The chain carries TRBV6-5 and TRBJ1-1; D gene ambiguous. The V end was cut by 11 bases, the J end by 3 bases, with 22 bases between. This CDR3 is 15 amino acids long. The V gene's germline CDR1 is MNHEY and CDR2 SVGAGI. CDR3 DNA sequence: TGTGCCTGCCGAGGCGGTCCTCCCAAGGACACTGAAGCTTTCTTT. It encodes CACRGGPPKDTEAFF.